These 14 T cell receptor beta chains came from one sample sequenced in a study of technical replicates of blood from a handful of donors (dated by TCRdb to the late 2010s). The receptor library was made with the immunoSEQ multiplex PCR assay. Held by TCRdb, this immuneACCESS table contains in-frame sequences only and omits some clones. Under half of the omission traces to an unresolved V gene where checked; the cause of the rest is unknown. The sample profile shows about 80,000 clones; 90% to 95% of them were found once. Around 0.4% of the sample comes from the top ten. The sequenced sample consisted of T cells isolated from PBMCs. The source is a human donor in good health.

The chain carries TRBV13 and TRBJ2-3; possibly TRBD2 for D (6 bases). The CDR3 spans 14 residues. Germline-derived CDR1 and CDR2 are PRHDT and FYEKMQ (reference sequence). V was clipped by 2 bases and J by 5 bases, with 11 bases between them. The CDR3 here is CASSLIPGEDTQYF. The CDR3 nucleotides are TGTGCCAGCAGCTTAATCCCGGGGGAAGATACGCAGTATTTT.

The chain is built from TRBV7-3 and TRBJ2-5; D possibly corresponds to TRBD1 (6 bases). The CDR3 is 14 amino acids. Germline CDR1 reads SGHTA; CDR2 reads FQGTGA. V was shortened by 4 bases and J by 1 base, with 10 bases between the two germline ends. The CDR3 reads CASSSTGPQETQYF. In DNA form, the CDR3 reads TGTGCCAGCAGCTCGACAGGACCCCAAGAGACCCAGTACTTC.

The chain employs TRBV19 and TRBJ2-7; 14 bases agree with TRBD2. This CDR3 region has 18 residues. J was trimmed by 0 bases and V by 5 bases; bases with no gene match: 9. CDR1 and CDR2 from the germline V gene are LNHDA and SQIVND (reference sequence). The CDR3 nucleotides are TGTGCCAGTAGTCCGGGACTAGCGGGAGCTATGGGCTCCTACGAGCAGTACTTC. Protein: CASSPGLAGAMGSYEQYF.

Here the CDR3 DNA reads TGTGCCAGCAGCGGAAAGACACCGACAAATACGAACACTGAAGCTTTCTTT. Protein: CASSGKTPTNTNTEAFF. V and J are TRBV7-9 and TRBJ1-1; the D is unclear. Per germline, CDR1 SEHNR and CDR2 FQNEAQ (reference sequence). This CDR3 contains 17 residues. The V end lost 5 bases, the J end lost 1 base, and 20 bases lay between the germline ends.

V usage is TRBV6-5 and J usage is TRBJ2-5; the match to TRBD1 covers 8 bases. The tail of the sequence fits TRBJ2-7 better, so the J call may be wrong. Germline V lookup: CDR1 MNHEY, CDR2 SVGAGI. CDR3 length equals 13 residues. Here the CDR3 DNA reads TGTGCCAGCAGTCCGGACAGGGTCTACGAGCAGTACTTC. Protein product: CASSPDRVYEQYF.

The chain couples TRBV27 to TRBJ1-1; 8 bases match TRBD1. CDR1 is MNHEY, CDR2 SMNVEV, per germline (reference sequence). This CDR3 is built from 15 residues. J was trimmed by 5 bases and V by 3 bases; bases with no gene match: 8. CDR3 amino acids: CASSFFGRGQTEAFF. The DNA for the CDR3 is TGTGCCAGCAGTTTTTTCGGCAGGGGGCAGACTGAAGCTTTCTTT.

V gene TRBV28 combines with J gene TRBJ2-7, with D uncertain. This CDR3 comprises 12 residues. The germline V and J ends were trimmed by 8 bases and 6 bases, with 14 bases remaining between them. CDR1 is MDHEN, CDR2 SYDVKM, per germline. CDR3 DNA sequence: TGTGCCAGCGCCTACCCCGCGCCCGAGCAGTACTTC. This gives the protein CASAYPAPEQYF.

The chain has TRBV4-3 and TRBJ2-7, with D perhaps matching TRBD1 (6 bases). Trimming cost V 0 bases and J 4 bases, with 13 bases left between them. The CDR3 sequence is 15 residues long. The germline V gene encodes CDR1 LGHNA and CDR2 YSLEER. The CDR3 loop is CASSQDTGQLYEQYF. DNA for the CDR3: TGCGCCAGCAGCCAAGACACAGGGCAATTATACGAGCAGTACTTC.

The gene calls are TRBV4-1 and TRBJ2-1; 9 bases align to TRBD1. With 0 bases clipped from V and 3 bases from J, the junction kept 9 bases outside the gene matches. The CDR3 loop spans 18 amino acids. Germline values: CDR1 MGHRA, CDR2 YSYEKL. The CDR3 region is CASSQEGGRDRDYNEQFF. DNA for the CDR3: TGCGCCAGCAGCCAAGAAGGGGGCCGGGACAGGGACTACAATGAGCAGTTCTTC.

The chain carries TRBV19 and TRBJ1-1; D gene ambiguous. V lost 4 bases to trimming and J lost 2 bases, with 17 bases between them. The CDR3 sequence is 16 residues long. Germline assignment: CDR1 LNHDA and CDR2 SQIVND (reference sequence). This chain's CDR3 is CASSSPPRGANTEAFF. For the CDR3, the DNA is TGTGCCAGTAGTAGCCCCCCCCGGGGAGCAAACACTGAAGCTTTCTTT.

This rearrangement joins TRBV9 to TRBJ1-1; TRBD1 might be the D (5 bases). This CDR3 spans 21 amino acids. Per the germline V gene, CDR1 is SGDLS and CDR2 is YYNGEE. Trimming shortened V by 4 bases and J by 0 bases, and 31 bases separated the two germline ends. Here the CDR3 DNA reads TGTGCCAGCAGCCACAATTCCGAGGGGTTTGAGGGGACTGATTTGAACACTGAAGCTTTCTTT. It is translated as CASSHNSEGFEGTDLNTEAFF.

V and J are TRBV4-1 and TRBJ1-5, with 7 bases identical to TRBD1. The CDR3 contains 17 residues. V dropped 0 bases and J dropped 0; count of bases not matched to a gene: 5. CDR1 MGHRA and CDR2 YSYEKL come from the germline V gene. CDR3 residues: CASSQETGFDSNQPQHF. The CDR3 DNA reads as TGCGCCAGCAGCCAAGAGACAGGGTTTGATAGCAATCAGCCCCAGCATTTT.

The chain uses TRBV19 and TRBJ1-1; perhaps TRBD1 as D (6 bases). This CDR3 comprises 14 residues. Germline V gene lookup returns CDR1 LNHDA and CDR2 SQIVND (reference sequence). V was shortened by 6 bases and J by 3 bases, with 14 bases between the two germline ends. CDR3 residues: CASRLRGGHTEAFF. The CDR3 nucleotides read TGTGCCAGTAGACTCCGGGGGGGGCACACTGAAGCTTTCTTT.

The V and J genes are TRBV29-1 and TRBJ2-7; 7 positions agree with TRBD1. The V gene's germline CDR1 is SQVTM and CDR2 ANQGSEA. The length of the CDR3 is 15 residues. With V trimmed by 3 bases and J by 0 bases, 8 bases remained unmatched. The CDR3 DNA is TGCAGCGTTGATTCCGACAGGGACAGCTCCTACGAGCAGTACTTC. This codes for CSVDSDRDSSYEQYF.